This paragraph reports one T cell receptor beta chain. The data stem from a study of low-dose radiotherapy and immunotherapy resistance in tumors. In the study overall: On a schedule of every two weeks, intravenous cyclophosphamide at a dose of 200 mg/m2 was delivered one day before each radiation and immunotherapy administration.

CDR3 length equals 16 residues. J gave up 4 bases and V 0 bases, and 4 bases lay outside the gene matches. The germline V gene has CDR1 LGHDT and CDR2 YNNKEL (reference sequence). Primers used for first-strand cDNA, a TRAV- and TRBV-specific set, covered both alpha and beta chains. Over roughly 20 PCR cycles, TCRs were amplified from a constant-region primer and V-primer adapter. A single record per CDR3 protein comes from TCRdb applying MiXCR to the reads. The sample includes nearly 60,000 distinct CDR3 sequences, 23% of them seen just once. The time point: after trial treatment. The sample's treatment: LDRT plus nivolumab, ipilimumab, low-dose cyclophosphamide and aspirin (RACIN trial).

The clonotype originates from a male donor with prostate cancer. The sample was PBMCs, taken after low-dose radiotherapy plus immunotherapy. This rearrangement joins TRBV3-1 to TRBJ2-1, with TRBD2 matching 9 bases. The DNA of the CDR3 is TGTGCCAGCAGCCAAGAGGGGACTAGCAGGTACAATGAGCAGTTCTTC. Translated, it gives CASSQEGTSRYNEQFF.